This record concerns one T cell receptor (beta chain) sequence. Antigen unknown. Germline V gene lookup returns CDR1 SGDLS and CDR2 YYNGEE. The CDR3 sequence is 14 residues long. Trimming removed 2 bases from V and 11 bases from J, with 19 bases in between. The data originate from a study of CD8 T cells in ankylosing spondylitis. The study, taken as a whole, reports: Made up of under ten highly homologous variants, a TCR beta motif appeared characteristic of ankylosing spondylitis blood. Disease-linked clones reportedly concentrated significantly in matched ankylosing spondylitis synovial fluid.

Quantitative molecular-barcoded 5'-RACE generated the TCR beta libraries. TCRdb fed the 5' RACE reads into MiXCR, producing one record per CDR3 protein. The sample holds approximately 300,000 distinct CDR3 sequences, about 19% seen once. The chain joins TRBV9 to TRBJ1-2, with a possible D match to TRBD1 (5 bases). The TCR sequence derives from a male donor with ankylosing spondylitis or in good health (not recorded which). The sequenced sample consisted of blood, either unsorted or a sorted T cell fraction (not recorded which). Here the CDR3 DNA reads TGTGCCAGCAGCGTGTCTCAGGGACTATCCGGATACACCTTC. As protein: CASSVSQGLSGYTF.